A selection of T cell receptor beta chains follows, all from one sample in a study of cytomegalovirus exposure and HLA in healthy donors. Some clones are missing from TCRdb's copy, which holds only in-frame ones; the method was immunoSEQ multiplex PCR. The sample includes roughly 180,000 clones, about four fifths of them seen just once. Sequenced material: PBMCs. These TCRs come from a man aged 18 to 30 in good health and CMV-seronegative. The CDR3 runs from the conserved cysteine through the conserved F or W. A D gene is named only where the DNA matches it firmly. Rows give clone size only sometimes, using once, few, many, or a class for an expanded clone.

D	J	V	size	CDR3	DNA
.	TRBJ2-1	TRBV9	.	CASSIRSVATSYNEQFF	TGTGCCAGCAGCATCCGGTCGGTAGCGACGTCCTACAATGAGCAGTTCTTC
TRBD1	TRBJ2-5	TRBV18	.	CASSPEAARGQETQYF	TGTGCCAGCTCACCAGAGGCCGCCAGGGGGCAAGAGACCCAGTACTTC
TRBD2	TRBJ2-1	TRBV27	.	CASSLREGGNEQFF	TGTGCCAGCAGTTTACGGGAGGGAGGGAATGAGCAGTTCTTC
TRBD1	TRBJ1-1	TRBV2	.	CASTTIRDRVWEPEAFF	TGTGCCAGCACTACCATCCGGGACAGGGTCTGGGAACCTGAAGCTTTCTTT
.	TRBJ2-7	TRBV11-2	.	CASSSKGVPSYEQYF	TGTGCCAGCAGTAGCAAGGGGGTCCCCTCCTACGAGCAGTACTTC
.	TRBJ1-5	TRBV6-6	.	CASSYPGNQPQHF	TGTGCCAGCAGTTACCCAGGCAATCAGCCCCAGCATTTT
.	TRBJ1-3	TRBV18	.	CASSPAGVNGNTIYF	TGTGCCAGCTCACCGGCAGGGGTAAATGGAAACACCATATATTTT
TRBD1	TRBJ1-5	TRBV28	.	CASRAGTANQPQHF	TGTGCCAGCAGAGCCGGGACAGCGAATCAGCCCCAGCATTTT
.	TRBJ1-5	TRBV30	.	CAWSADSLQPQHF	TGTGCCTGGAGTGCGGACAGCCTTCAGCCCCAGCATTTT
.	TRBJ2-7	TRBV27	.	CASSLLGGSYEQYF	TGTGCCAGCAGTTTATTAGGGGGCTCCTACGAGCAGTACTTC
TRBD1	TRBJ2-7	TRBV10-3	.	CAIRTGDAEQYF	TGTGCCATCAGAACAGGGGATGCCGAGCAGTACTTC
.	TRBJ1-1	TRBV5-6	.	CASSPEWGRVREAFF	TGTGCCAGCAGCCCAGAATGGGGCAGGGTAAGAGAAGCTTTCTTT
.	TRBJ2-2	TRBV4-2	.	CASSPQWEPPRELFF	TGTGCCAGCAGCCCACAATGGGAGCCTCCCAGGGAGCTGTTTTTT
TRBD2	TRBJ2-2	TRBV5-1	few	CASTPGLAGTGELFF	TGCGCCAGCACCCCGGGACTAGCGGGTACCGGGGAGCTGTTTTTT
.	TRBJ1-1	TRBV20-1	.	CSVRLYTEAFF	TGCAGTGTCCGACTATACACTGAAGCTTTCTTT
.	TRBJ2-7	TRBV6-1	.	CASSRGAYEQYF	TGTGCCAGCAGCAGGGGAGCCTACGAGCAGTACTTC
.	TRBJ1-2	TRBV27	.	CASSRYRNQAGIIYGYTF	TGTGCCAGCAGTAGGTACCGGAATCAGGCGGGGATAATTTATGGCTACACCTTC
.	TRBJ2-1	TRBV7-9	.	CASSFGTSGPNEQFF	TGTGCCAGCAGCTTCGGGACCAGCGGGCCCAATGAGCAGTTCTTC
.	TRBJ2-7	TRBV7-9	.	CASSLSSTHYEQYF	TGTGCCAGCAGCTTATCGTCTACCCACTACGAGCAGTACTTC
TRBD2	TRBJ2-5	TRBV14	.	CASSQSGGDALSKETQYF	TGTGCCAGCAGCCAATCGGGGGGGGATGCCCTGTCGAAAGAGACCCAGTACTTC
TRBD2	TRBJ2-3	TRBV6-4	.	CASSELSGEGSDTQYF	TGTGCCAGCAGTGAACTTAGCGGGGAGGGTTCAGATACGCAGTATTTT
.	TRBJ1-1	TRBV29-1	.	CSVMTVANTEAFF	TGCAGCGTGATGACAGTGGCGAACACTGAAGCTTTCTTT
.	TRBJ2-3	TRBV5-6	few	CASSAVGREGDTQYF	TGTGCCAGCAGCGCCGTAGGGAGAGAAGGGGATACGCAGTATTTT
TRBD1	TRBJ1-1	TRBV9	few	CASSGIRQGPLF	TGTGCCAGCAGCGGAATAAGACAGGGGCCGCTCTTT
.	TRBJ2-3	TRBV19	.	CASSMYEQGDTQYF	TGTGCCAGTAGTATGTACGAGCAGGGGGATACGCAGTATTTT
.	TRBJ2-7	TRBV5-6	.	CASSLGGFGSSYEQYF	TGTGCCAGCAGCTTGGGCGGGTTTGGGTCCTCCTACGAGCAGTACTTC
TRBD1	TRBJ1-1	TRBV28	.	CASSATGTGNTEAFF	TGTGCCAGCAGTGCGACCGGGACAGGGAACACTGAAGCTTTCTTT
.	TRBJ1-5	TRBV6-5	.	CASSSSRGMNQPQHF	TGTGCCAGCAGTTCTTCCCGGGGGATGAATCAGCCCCAGCATTTT
.	TRBJ2-1	TRBV7-9	few	CASSLGLNLIYNEQFF	TGTGCCAGCAGCCTTGGACTCAACCTAATCTACAATGAGCAGTTCTTC
TRBD1	TRBJ1-4	TRBV7-8	.	CASSPHRGPTNEKLFF	TGTGCCAGCAGCCCACACAGGGGACCAACTAATGAAAAACTGTTTTTT
TRBD2	TRBJ2-7	TRBV6-4	.	CASSDSFPTTSGTYYEQYF	TGTGCCAGCAGTGACTCGTTCCCTACGACTAGCGGGACTTACTACGAGCAGTACTTC
TRBD1	TRBJ2-3	TRBV7-9	.	CSSSTDRGRGDTQYF	TGTTCCAGCAGCACGGACAGGGGGCGTGGAGATACGCAGTATTTT
TRBD2	TRBJ2-3	TRBV6-4	many	CASSEAGGTDTQYF	TGTGCCAGCAGTGAAGCGGGAGGCACAGATACGCAGTATTTT
TRBD2	TRBJ2-7	TRBV5-5	.	CASSQELAESYEQYF	TGCGCCAGCAGCCAGGAACTAGCGGAGTCCTACGAGCAGTACTTC
TRBD2	TRBJ2-1	TRBV5-1	.	CASSLVGVGAGGSSNEQFF	TGCGCCAGCAGCTTGGTAGGAGTCGGGGCGGGAGGGTCATCCAATGAGCAGTTCTTC
.	TRBJ1-1	TRBV6-1	.	CASSEAEGRTEAFF	TGTGCCAGCAGTGAAGCGGAGGGACGAACTGAAGCTTTCTTT
.	TRBJ1-1	TRBV13	.	CASSDFGTEAFF	TGTGCCAGCAGCGATTTCGGGACTGAAGCTTTCTTT
.	TRBJ2-4	TRBV19	.	CASGVGENIQYF	TGTGCCAGTGGAGTAGGGGAAAACATTCAGTACTTC
TRBD2	TRBJ2-7	TRBV7-9	.	CASTTGDGRYEQYF	TGTGCCAGCACTACGGGGGACGGGAGGTACGAGCAGTACTTC
TRBD2	TRBJ2-7	TRBV6-5	.	CASRRTSGPYEQYF	TGTGCCAGCAGACGGACTAGCGGACCCTACGAGCAGTACTTC
.	TRBJ2-2	TRBV7-2	once	CASSLARDSRHGELFF	TGTGCCAGCAGCTTAGCCCGGGATAGCAGGCACGGGGAGCTGTTTTTT
TRBD1	TRBJ1-4	TRBV15	.	CATSLSTGALQKLFF	TGTGCCACCAGCCTCTCGACAGGGGCTCTTCAAAAACTGTTTTTT
TRBD2	TRBJ2-7	TRBV19	.	CASSIRSGKNSYEQYF	TGTGCCAGTAGTATCCGTAGCGGGAAAAACTCCTACGAGCAGTACTTC
.	TRBJ2-3	TRBV5-1	.	CASSFTGDLDTQYF	TGCGCCAGCAGCTTCACGGGAGACCTAGATACGCAGTATTTT
.	TRBJ1-6	TRBV6-6	once	CASSYSVGTNSPLHF	TGTGCCAGCAGTTACTCGGTTGGGACAAATTCACCCCTCCACTTT
TRBD1	TRBJ2-7	TRBV7-6	.	CASSTWTGSEQYF	TGTGCCAGCAGCACGTGGACAGGGAGCGAGCAGTACTTC
.	TRBJ2-5	TRBV2	.	CASSEGTSYQETQYF	TGTGCCAGCAGTGAAGGTACTTCGTACCAAGAGACCCAGTACTTC
TRBD1	TRBJ2-5	TRBV6-5	once	CASSRTGIEQYF	TGTGCCAGCAGCCGGACAGGGATTGAGCAGTACTTC